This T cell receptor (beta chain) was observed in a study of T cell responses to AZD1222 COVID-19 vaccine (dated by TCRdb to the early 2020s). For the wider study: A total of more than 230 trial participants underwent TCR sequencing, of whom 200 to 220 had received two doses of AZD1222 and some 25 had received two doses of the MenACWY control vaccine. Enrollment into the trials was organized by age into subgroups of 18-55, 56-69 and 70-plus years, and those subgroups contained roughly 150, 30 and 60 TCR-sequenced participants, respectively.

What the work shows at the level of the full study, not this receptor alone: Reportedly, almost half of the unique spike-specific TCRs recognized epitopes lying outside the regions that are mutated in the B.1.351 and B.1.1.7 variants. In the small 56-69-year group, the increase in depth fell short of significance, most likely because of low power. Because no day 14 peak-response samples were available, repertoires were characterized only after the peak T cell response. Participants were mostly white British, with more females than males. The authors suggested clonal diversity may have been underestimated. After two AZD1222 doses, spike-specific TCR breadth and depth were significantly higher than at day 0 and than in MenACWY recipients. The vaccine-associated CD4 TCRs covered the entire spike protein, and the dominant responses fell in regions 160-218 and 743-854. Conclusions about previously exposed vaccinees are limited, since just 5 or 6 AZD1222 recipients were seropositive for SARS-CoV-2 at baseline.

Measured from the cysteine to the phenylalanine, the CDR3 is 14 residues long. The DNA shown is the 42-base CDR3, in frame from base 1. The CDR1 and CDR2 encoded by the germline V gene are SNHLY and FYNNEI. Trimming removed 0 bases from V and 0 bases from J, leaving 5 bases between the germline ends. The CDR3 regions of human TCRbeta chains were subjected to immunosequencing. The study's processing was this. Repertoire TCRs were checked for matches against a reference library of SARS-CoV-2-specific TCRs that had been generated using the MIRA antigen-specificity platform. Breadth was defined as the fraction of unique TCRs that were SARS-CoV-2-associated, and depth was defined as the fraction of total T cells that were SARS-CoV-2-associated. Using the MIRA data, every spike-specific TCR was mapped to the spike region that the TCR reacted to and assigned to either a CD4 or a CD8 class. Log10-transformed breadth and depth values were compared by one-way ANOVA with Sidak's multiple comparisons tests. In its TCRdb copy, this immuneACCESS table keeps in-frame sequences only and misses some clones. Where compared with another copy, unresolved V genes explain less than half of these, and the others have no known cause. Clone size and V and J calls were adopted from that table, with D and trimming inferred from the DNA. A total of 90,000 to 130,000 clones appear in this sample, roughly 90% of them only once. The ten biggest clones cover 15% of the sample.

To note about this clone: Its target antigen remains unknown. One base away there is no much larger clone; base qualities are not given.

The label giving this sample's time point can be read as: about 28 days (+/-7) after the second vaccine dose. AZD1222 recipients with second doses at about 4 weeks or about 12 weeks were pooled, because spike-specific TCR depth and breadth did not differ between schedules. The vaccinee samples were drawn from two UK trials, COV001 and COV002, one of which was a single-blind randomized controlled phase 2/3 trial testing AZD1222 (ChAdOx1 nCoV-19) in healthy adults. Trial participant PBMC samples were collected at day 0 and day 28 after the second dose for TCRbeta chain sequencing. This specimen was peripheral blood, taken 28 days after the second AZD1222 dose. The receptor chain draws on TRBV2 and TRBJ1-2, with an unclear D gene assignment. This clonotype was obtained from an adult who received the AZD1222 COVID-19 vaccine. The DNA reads TGTGCCAGCAGTGAAGCGAGCGCTAACTATGGCTACACCTTC. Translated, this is CASSEASANYGYTF. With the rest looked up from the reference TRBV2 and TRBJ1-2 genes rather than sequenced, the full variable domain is EPEVTQTPSHQVTQMGQEVILRCVPISNHLYFYWYRQILGQKVEFLVSFYNNEISEKSEIFDDQFSVERPDGSNFTLKIRSTKLEDSAMYFCASSEASANYGYTFGSGTRLTVV.